The T cell receptor beta chain under discussion was sequenced for a study of molecular identifiers for immune sequencing clone quantification. Regarding the study as a whole: Effector cells had over 99% of their molecules in clones above 20 RNA copies, while naive cells had under 1%.

The CDR3 totals 15 residues. Trimming cost V 2 bases and J 4 bases, with 13 bases left between them. Germline V gene data show CDR1 as SGHTA and CDR2 as FQGTGA. Each CDR3 protein gets one entry after TCRdb re-called the PCR reads with MiXCR. Here the sample spans some 320,000 distinct CDR3 sequences, roughly a fifth being singletons. Details on this clonotype: Its antigen is unknown. This sequence may be a read error, since a much larger clone differs from it by one base.

This clonotype was sampled from a human donor in good health. Some libraries in this study had Jurkat cell RNA spiked in. The sample comprised naive CD8+ T cells from blood, with Jurkat cell RNA spiked in. This sample's subset: FACS-sorted CD8+CD4-CCR7+CD45RA+ naive T cells. This chain links TRBV7-3 with TRBJ2-3; maybe TRBD2 (5 bases). The chain's CDR3 is CASSLRGSGADTQYF. DNA for the CDR3: TGTGCCAGCAGCTTACGTGGGAGTGGTGCAGATACGCAGTATTTT.